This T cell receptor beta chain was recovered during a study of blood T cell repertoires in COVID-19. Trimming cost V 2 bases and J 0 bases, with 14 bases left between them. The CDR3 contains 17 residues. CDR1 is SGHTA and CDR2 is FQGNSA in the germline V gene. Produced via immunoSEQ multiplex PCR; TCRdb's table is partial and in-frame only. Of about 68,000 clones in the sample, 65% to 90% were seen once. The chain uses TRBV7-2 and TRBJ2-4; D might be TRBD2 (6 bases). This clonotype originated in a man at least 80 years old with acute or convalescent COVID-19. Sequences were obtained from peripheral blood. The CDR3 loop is CASSLSASEIAKNIQYF. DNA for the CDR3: TGTGCCAGCAGCTTAAGCGCTAGCGAGATAGCCAAAAACATTCAGTACTTC.